The source of this T cell receptor beta chain is a study of cytomegalovirus exposure and HLA in healthy donors. The study, taken as a whole, reports: Under in vitro conditions, a few CMV-associated chains were confirmed as specific for CMV antigens.

Each donor was healthy, and each was a bone marrow donor. Germline CDR1 reads SGHVS; CDR2 reads FNYEAQ. The CDR3 has 17 residues. V shed 3 bases and J shed 7 bases, with 19 bases lying between them. With 60 Vbeta and 13 Jbeta primers, the PCR was carried out. TCRdb keeps only in-frame clones here, not all; method: immunoSEQ multiplex PCR. The sample contains approximately 170,000 clones, 75% to 90% of which appear only once. This clone was seen a single time. Antigen specificity is unknown. The TCR sequence derives from a male donor in good health and CMV-seronegative. The sample was PBMCs. The chain employs TRBV7-6 and TRBJ1-6; weak D call: TRBD1 (5 bases). The CDR3 DNA is TGTGCCAGCAGCTTGGGGCACCGGTCGGACGCCAATTCACCCCTCCACTTT. This codes for CASSLGHRSDANSPLHF.